This T cell receptor (beta chain) was recovered during a study of cytotoxic CD8 clonotypes in ibrutinib-treated CLL. Looking at the study overall: Samples averaged about 260,000 productive templates and 80,000 to 100,000 productive rearrangements.

Target depth was 1 in 200,000 to 1 in 1 million T cells, about 10x per clonotype. Data came from immunoSEQ multiplex PCR; TCRdb stores just in-frame clones and leaves some out. The top ten clones hold less than 9% of a sample with 70,000 to 85,000 clones, around 81% of them seen once. This clone has just a few counts. Germline loops: CDR1 MDHEN, CDR2 SYDVKM. The CDR3 is 16 residues long. The V end was cut by 3 bases, the J end by 9 bases, with 18 bases between. Material: PBMCs, obtained at disease progression, from a patient treated with ibrutinib. The rearrangement joins TRBV28 to TRBJ1-6; D gene uncertain. This receptor was obtained from a human donor with chronic lymphocytic leukemia. The CDR3 nucleotides read TGTGCCAGCAGTTTTAAAGCGACGCGAGGGTTTTCACCCCTCCACTTT. This translates into CASSFKATRGFSPLHF.